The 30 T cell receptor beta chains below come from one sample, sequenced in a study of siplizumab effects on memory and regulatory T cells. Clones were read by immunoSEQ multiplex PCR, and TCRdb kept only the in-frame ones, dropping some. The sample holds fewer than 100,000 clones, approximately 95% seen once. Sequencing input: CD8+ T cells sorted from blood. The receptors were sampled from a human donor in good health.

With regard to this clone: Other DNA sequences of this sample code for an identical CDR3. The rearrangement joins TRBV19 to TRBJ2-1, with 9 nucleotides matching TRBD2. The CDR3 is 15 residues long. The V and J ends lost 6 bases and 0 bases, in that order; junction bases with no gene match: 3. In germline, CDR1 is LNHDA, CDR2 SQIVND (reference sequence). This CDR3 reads CASSLSGSSYNEQFF. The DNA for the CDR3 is TGTGCCAGTAGCCTTAGCGGGAGCTCCTACAATGAGCAGTTCTTC.

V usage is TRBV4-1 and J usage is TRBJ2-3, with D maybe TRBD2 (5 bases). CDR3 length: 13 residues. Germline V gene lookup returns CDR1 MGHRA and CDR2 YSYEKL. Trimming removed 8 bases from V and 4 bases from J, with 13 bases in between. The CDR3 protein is CASGSASPDTQYF. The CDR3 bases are TGCGCCAGCGGGAGCGCAAGCCCAGATACGCAGTATTTT.

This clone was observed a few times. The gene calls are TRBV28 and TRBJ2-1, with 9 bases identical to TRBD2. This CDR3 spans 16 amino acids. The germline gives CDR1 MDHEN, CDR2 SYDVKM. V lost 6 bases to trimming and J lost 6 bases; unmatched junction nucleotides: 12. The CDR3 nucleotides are TGTGCCAGCAGCCCGGGTGCTAGCGGGACCCGCAATGAGCAGTTCTTC. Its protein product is CASSPGASGTRNEQFF.

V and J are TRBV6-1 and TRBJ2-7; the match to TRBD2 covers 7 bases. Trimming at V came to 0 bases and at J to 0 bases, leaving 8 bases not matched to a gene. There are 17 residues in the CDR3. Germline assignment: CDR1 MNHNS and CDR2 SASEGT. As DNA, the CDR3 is TGTGCCAGCAGTGAAGCGGTTGCGGGAGCGCGCTCCTACGAGCAGTACTTC. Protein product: CASSEAVAGARSYEQYF.

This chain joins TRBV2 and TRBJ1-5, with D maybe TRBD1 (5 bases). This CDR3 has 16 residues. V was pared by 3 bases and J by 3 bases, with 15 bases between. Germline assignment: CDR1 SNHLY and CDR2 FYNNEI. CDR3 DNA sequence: TGTGCCAGCAGTGAGTGGGTAGGGACCTACAATCAGCCCCAGCATTTT. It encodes CASSEWVGTYNQPQHF.

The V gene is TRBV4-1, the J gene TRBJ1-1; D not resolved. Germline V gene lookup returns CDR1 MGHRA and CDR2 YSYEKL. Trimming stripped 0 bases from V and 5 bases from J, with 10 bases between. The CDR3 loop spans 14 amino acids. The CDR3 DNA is TGCGCCAGCAGCCAAGAACCGGAGAGGACTGAAGCTTTCTTT. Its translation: CASSQEPERTEAFF.

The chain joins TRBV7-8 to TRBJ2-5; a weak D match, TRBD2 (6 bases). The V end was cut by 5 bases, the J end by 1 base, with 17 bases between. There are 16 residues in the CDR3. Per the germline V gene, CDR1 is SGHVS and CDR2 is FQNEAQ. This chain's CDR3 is CASSPLLGTLQETQYF. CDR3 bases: TGTGCCAGCAGCCCCTTACTCGGGACTCTCCAAGAGACCCAGTACTTC.

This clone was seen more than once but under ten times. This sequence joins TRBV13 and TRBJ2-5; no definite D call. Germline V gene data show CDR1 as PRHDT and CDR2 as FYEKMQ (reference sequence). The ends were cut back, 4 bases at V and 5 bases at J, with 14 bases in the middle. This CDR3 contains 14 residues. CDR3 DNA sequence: TGTGCCAGCAGCTCCGGTTTGGTGGGGGAGACCCAGTACTTC. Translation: CASSSGLVGETQYF.

The chain's CDR3 is CASSIERDYEQYF. The CDR3 DNA sequence: TGTGCCAGCAGTATCGAGCGGGACTACGAGCAGTACTTC. This sequence joins TRBV6-1 and TRBJ2-7, with TRBD2 matching 7 bases. The germline gives CDR1 MNHNS, CDR2 SASEGT. The CDR3 contains 13 residues. The V segment lost 5 bases and the J segment 3 bases; nucleotides outside the gene matches: 4.

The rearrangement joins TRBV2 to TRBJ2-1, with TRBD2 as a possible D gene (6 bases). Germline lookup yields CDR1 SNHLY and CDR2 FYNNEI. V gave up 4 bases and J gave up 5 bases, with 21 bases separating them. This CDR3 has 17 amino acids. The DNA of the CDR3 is TGTGCCAGCAGTGTTTATAATATCGGAGGGATAAACAATGAGCAGTTCTTC. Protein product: CASSVYNIGGINNEQFF.

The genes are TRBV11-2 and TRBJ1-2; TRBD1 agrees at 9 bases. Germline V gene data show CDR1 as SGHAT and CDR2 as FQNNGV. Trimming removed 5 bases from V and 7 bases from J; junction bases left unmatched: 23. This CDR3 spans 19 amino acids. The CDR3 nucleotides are TGTGCCAGCAGCGTAGTCCCGATCCGGGACAGGGACTTAAAAGGTGGCTACACCTTC. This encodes CASSVVPIRDRDLKGGYTF.

The CDR3 DNA is TGTGCCAGTAGGGGGGACATCCTCAATCAGCCCCAGCATTTT. Translating gives CASRGDILNQPQHF. The V and J genes are TRBV19 and TRBJ1-5, with a possible D match to TRBD1 (6 bases). V gave up 6 bases and J gave up 3 bases, with 12 bases separating them. Germline V gene lookup returns CDR1 LNHDA and CDR2 SQIVND (reference sequence). The CDR3 loop spans 14 amino acids.

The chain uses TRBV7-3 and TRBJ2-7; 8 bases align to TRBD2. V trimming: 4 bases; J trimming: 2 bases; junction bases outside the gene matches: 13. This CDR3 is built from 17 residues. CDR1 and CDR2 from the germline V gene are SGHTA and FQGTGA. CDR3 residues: CASSSRTPAGDPYEQYF. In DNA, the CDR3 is TGTGCCAGCAGCTCACGCACCCCAGCGGGAGACCCCTACGAGCAGTACTTC. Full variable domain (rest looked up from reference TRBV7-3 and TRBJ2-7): GAGVSQTPSNKVTEKGKYVELRCDPISGHTALYWYRQSLGQGPEFLIYFQGTGAADDSGLPNDRFFAVRPEGSVSTLKIQRTERGDSAVYLCASSSRTPAGDPYEQYFGPGTRLTVT.

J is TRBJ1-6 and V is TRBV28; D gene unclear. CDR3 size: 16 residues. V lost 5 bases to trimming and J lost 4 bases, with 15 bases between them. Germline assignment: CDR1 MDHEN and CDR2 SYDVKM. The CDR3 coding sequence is TGTGCCAGCAGTAAGGAAGCTAGCGGGTATAATTCACCCCTCCACTTT. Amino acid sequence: CASSKEASGYNSPLHF.

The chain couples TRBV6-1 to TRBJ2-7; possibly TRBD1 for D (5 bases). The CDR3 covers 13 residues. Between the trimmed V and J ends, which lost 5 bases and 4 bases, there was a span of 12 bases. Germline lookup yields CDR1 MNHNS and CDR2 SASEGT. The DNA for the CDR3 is TGTGCCAGCAGTAATACACAGGTGTACGAGCAGTACTTC. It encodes CASSNTQVYEQYF.

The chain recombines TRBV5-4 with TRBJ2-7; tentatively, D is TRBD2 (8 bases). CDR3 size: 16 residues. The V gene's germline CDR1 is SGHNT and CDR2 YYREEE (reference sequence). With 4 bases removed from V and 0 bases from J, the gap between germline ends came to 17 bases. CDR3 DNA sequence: TGTGCCAGCAGCAATCGGGGGGGACAGCGCTCCTACGAGCAGTACTTC. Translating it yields CASSNRGGQRSYEQYF.

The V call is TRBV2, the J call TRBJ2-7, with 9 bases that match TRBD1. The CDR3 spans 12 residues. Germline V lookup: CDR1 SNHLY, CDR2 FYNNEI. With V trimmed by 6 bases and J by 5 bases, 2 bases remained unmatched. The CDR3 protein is CASRDRGHEQYF. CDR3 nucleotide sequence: TGTGCCAGCAGGGACAGGGGCCACGAGCAGTACTTC.

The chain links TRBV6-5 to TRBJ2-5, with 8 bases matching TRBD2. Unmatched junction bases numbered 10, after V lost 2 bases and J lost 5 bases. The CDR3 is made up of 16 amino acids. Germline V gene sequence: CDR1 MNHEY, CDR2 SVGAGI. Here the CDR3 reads CASSYPVGRGGETQYF. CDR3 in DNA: TGTGCCAGCAGTTACCCCGTCGGGAGGGGCGGGGAGACCCAGTACTTC.

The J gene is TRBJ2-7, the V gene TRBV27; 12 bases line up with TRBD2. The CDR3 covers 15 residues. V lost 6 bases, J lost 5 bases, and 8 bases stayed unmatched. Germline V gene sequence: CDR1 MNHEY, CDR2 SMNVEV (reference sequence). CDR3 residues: CASSSGLAGSHEQYF. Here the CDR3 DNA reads TGTGCCAGCAGCTCGGGACTAGCGGGTTCCCACGAGCAGTACTTC.

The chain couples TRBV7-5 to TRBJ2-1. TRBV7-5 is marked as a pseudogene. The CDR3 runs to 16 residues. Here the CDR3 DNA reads TGTGCCAGAGGGATAGTACCTTTCCACTCCTACAATGAGCAGTTCTTC. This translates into CARGIVPFHSYNEQFF.

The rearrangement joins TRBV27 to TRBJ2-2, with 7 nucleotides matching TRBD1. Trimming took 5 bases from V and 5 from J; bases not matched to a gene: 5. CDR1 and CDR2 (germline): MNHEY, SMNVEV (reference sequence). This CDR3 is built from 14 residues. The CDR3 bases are TGTGCCAGCAGTACAGGGGAATCGACCGGGGAGCTGTTTTTT. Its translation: CASSTGESTGELFF.

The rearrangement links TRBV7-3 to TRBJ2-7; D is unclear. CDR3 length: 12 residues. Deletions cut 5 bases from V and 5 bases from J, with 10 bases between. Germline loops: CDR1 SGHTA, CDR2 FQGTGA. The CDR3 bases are TGTGCCAGCAGCCCCGGCAGCGACGAGCAGTACTTC. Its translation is CASSPGSDEQYF.

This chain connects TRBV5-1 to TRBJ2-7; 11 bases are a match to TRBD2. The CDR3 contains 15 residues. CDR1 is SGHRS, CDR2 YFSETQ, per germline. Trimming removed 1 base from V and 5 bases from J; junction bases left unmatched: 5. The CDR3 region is CASSLSLAGVDEQYF. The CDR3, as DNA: TGCGCCAGCAGCTTGTCACTAGCGGGAGTAGACGAGCAGTACTTC.

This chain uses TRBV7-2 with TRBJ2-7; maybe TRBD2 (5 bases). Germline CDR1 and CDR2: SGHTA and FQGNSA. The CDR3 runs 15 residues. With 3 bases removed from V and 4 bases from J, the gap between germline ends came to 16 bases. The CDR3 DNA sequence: TGTGCCAGCAGCTTTTTAGTTGACTACCCTTACGAGCAGTACTTC. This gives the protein CASSFLVDYPYEQYF.

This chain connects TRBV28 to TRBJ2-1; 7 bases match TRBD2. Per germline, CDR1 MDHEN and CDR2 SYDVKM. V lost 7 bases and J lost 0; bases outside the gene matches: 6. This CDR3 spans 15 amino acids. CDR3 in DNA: TGTGCCAGCAATAGGGGCGGGAGCTCCTACAATGAGCAGTTCTTC. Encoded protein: CASNRGGSSYNEQFF.

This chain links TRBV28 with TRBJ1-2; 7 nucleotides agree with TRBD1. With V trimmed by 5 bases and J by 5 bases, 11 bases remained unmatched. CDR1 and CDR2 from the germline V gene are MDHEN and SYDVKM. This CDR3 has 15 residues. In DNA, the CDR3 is TGTGCCAGCAGTACCGACGACAGGGATATTTATGGCTACACCTTC. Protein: CASSTDDRDIYGYTF.

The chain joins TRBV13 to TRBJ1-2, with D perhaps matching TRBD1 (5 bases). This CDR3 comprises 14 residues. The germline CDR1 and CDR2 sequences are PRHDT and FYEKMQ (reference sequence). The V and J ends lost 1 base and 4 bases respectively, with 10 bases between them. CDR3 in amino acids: CASSLVAGPYGYTF. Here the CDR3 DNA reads TGTGCCAGCAGCTTAGTAGCAGGGCCCTATGGCTACACCTTC.

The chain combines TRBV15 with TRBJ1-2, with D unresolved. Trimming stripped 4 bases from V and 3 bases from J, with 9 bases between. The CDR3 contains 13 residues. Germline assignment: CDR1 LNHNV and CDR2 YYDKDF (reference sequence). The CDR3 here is CATSTELDYGYTF. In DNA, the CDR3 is TGTGCCACCAGCACAGAGCTAGACTATGGCTACACCTTC.

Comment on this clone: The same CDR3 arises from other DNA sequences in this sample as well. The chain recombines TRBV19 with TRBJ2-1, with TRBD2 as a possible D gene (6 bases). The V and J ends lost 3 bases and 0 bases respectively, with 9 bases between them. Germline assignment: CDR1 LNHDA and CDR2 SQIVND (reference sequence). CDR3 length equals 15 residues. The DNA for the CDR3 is TGTGCCAGTAGTATTGGTAGCGGCTCCTACAATGAGCAGTTCTTC. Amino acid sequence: CASSIGSGSYNEQFF. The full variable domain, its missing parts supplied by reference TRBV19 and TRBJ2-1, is DGGITQSPKYLFRKEGQNVTLSCEQNLNHDAMYWYRQDPGQGLRLIYYSQIVNDFQKGDIAEGYSVSREKKESFPLTVTSAQKNPTAFYLCASSIGSGSYNEQFFGPGTRLTVL.

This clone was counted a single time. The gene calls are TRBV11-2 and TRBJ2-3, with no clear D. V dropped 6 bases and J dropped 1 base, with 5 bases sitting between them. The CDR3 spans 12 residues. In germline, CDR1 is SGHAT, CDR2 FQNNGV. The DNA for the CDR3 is TGTGCCAGCAGTCCTGGCACAGATACGCAGTATTTT. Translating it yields CASSPGTDTQYF.